Listed here are 17 T cell receptor beta chains from one sample, sequenced in a study of T cells in Graves' hyperthyroidism and ophthalmopathy. RNA transcripts served as the template for amplifying TCR beta CDR3 regions. The HTBI primer set served for first-round RT-PCR of the TCR CDR3. TCRdb fed the multiplex PCR reads into MiXCR, producing one record per CDR3 protein. The repertoire holds 350,000 or so distinct CDR3 sequences, 15% to 20% seen once, with 15% to 18% in the top ten. Source material: blood. The receptors originated from a woman in her thirties or forties with Graves' ophthalmopathy.

V and J are TRBV5-1 and TRBJ2-7, with TRBD2 as a possible D gene (6 bases). Germline V gene sequence: CDR1 SGHRS, CDR2 YFSETQ. Deletions cut 4 bases from V and 8 bases from J, with 19 bases between. The CDR3 totals 14 residues. CDR3 sequence: CASSVALEGRKQYF. Here the CDR3 DNA reads TGCGCCAGCAGCGTAGCGTTAGAGGGGAGGAAGCAGTACTTC. Full variable domain (remainder filled in from reference TRBV5-1 and TRBJ2-7): KAGVTQTPRYLIKTRGQQVTLSCSPISGHRSVSWYQQTPGQGLQFLFEYFSETQRNKGNFPGRFSGRQFSNSRSEMNVSTLELGDSALYLCASSVALEGRKQYFGPGTRLTVT.

This clonotype was found many times. This chain joins TRBV7-8 and TRBJ1-5; 9 bases fit TRBD1. Trimming at V came to 5 bases and at J to 0 bases, leaving 8 bases not matched to a gene. CDR3 length equals 17 residues. CDR1 is SGHVS, CDR2 FQNEAQ, per germline. CDR3 DNA: TGTGCCAGCAGCACCCCCGGGACAGGGATTAGCAATCAGCCCCAGCATTTT. It translates to CASSTPGTGISNQPQHF. Complete variable domain (other parts from reference TRBV7-8 and TRBJ1-5): GAGVSQSPRYKVAKRGQDVALRCDPISGHVSLFWYQQALGQGPEFLTYFQNEAQLDKSGLPSDRFFAERPEGSVSTLKIQRTQQEDSAVYLCASSTPGTGISNQPQHFGDGTRLSIL.

In its sample, this clonotype was seen many times. The gene calls are TRBV6-1 and TRBJ2-2; D is ambiguous. Germline assignment: CDR1 MNHNS and CDR2 SASEGT. V was pared by 5 bases and J by 0 bases, with 13 bases between. The CDR3 loop spans 16 amino acids. The CDR3 region is CASSLKPRTNTGELFF. Written as DNA, the CDR3 is TGTGCCAGCAGTCTAAAGCCCCGAACGAACACCGGGGAGCTGTTTTTT.

The table lists this clonotype with many counts. The gene calls are TRBV19 and TRBJ2-2; 9 positions match TRBD2. With V trimmed by 3 bases and J by 7 bases, 6 bases remained unmatched. Germline CDR1 LNHDA, CDR2 SQIVND (reference sequence). The CDR3 runs to 15 residues. CDR3 nucleotide sequence: TGTGCCAGTAGTATGGTGGGACTAGCTTTCGGGGAGCTGTTTTTT. Protein: CASSMVGLAFGELFF.

This clonotype was found many times. V usage is TRBV20-1 and J usage is TRBJ2-5, with 7 bases aligning to TRBD1. The trim removed 0 bases at V and 3 bases at J, leaving 10 bases unmatched. Germline V gene sequence: CDR1 DFQATT, CDR2 SNEGSKA (reference sequence). The CDR3 runs 16 residues. Here the CDR3 reads CSARDPLTGQKETQYF. The CDR3 DNA is TGCAGTGCTAGAGATCCCTTGACAGGGCAGAAAGAGACCCAGTACTTC.

This clonotype was recorded at least ten times. The J gene is TRBJ1-5, the V gene TRBV19; perhaps TRBD1 as D (5 bases). Germline V gene lookup returns CDR1 LNHDA and CDR2 SQIVND (reference sequence). V was cut by 4 bases and J by 3 bases, with 10 bases left in between. The CDR3 runs to 14 residues. The CDR3: CASSRRQTNQPQHF. The CDR3 DNA sequence: TGTGCCAGTAGTAGGAGACAGACCAATCAGCCCCAGCATTTT.

Notes on this clonotype: A read error is possible here, since a much larger clone lies one base away. J is TRBJ2-7 and V is TRBV30; D could derive from TRBD1 or TRBD2 (6 bases each). V was shortened by 5 bases and J by 2 bases, with 13 bases between the two germline ends. The CDR3 is made up of 13 amino acids. The germline gives CDR1 GTSNPN, CDR2 SVGIG (reference sequence). The CDR3 sequence is CAWGGRGPYEQYF. In DNA, the CDR3 is TGTGCCTGGGGGGGGCGCGGTCCCTACGAGCAGTACTTC.

The CDR3 here is CASSLDGGRLYYGYTF. The CDR3 coding sequence is TGTGCCAGCAGCTTAGACGGGGGGAGGTTATACTATGGCTACACCTTC. This rearrangement joins TRBV11-2 to TRBJ1-2; tentatively, D is TRBD1 (5 bases). The germline V gene has CDR1 SGHAT and CDR2 FQNNGV. CDR3 length: 16 residues. Trimming removed 0 bases from V and 3 bases from J, with 14 bases in between.

This clonotype was recorded many times. CDR3 nucleotides: TGTGCCAGCAGTGCGCTAGCGGGAGTTAGCGGGGAGCTGTTTTTT. Residues: CASSALAGVSGELFF. This chain joins TRBV28 and TRBJ2-2; 10 bases align to TRBD2. The germline V gene has CDR1 MDHEN and CDR2 SYDVKM. There are 15 residues in the CDR3. The V and J ends lost 5 bases and 7 bases, in that order; junction bases with no gene match: 7.

The sample holds many counts of this clonotype. CDR3 DNA: TGTGCCAGCAGCTGGGGTCGTGGGACTAGCAATCAGCCCCAGCATTTT. This sequence encodes CASSWGRGTSNQPQHF. The chain links TRBV5-5 to TRBJ1-5; TRBD1 is a possible D gene (5 bases). Germline CDR1 SGHKS, CDR2 YYEKEE (reference sequence). Trimming removed 3 bases at V and 0 bases at J, with 13 bases between. The CDR3 consists of 16 residues.

The chain recombines TRBV7-8 with TRBJ2-5; 8 bases match TRBD2. With V trimmed by 7 bases and J by 3 bases, 4 bases remained unmatched. The CDR3 spans 13 residues. Germline V gene data show CDR1 as SGHVS and CDR2 as FQNEAQ. The CDR3 nucleotides read TGTGCCAGCACCTGGACTAGCAAAGAGACCCAGTACTTC. This translates into CASTWTSKETQYF.

This clonotype was observed a few times. The gene calls are TRBV11-2 and TRBJ1-1; possible D gene TRBD1, 5 bases. The CDR3 covers 15 residues. Germline values: CDR1 SGHAT, CDR2 FQNNGV. V was pared by 4 bases and J by 1 base, with 13 bases between. CDR3: CASSSPGTGNTEAFF. Here the CDR3 DNA reads TGTGCCAGCAGCTCTCCCGGGACGGGGAACACTGAAGCTTTCTTT.

The sample holds a few counts of this clonotype. The chain carries TRBV12-5 and TRBJ2-5; D assignment may be TRBD1 or TRBD2 (5 bases each). The CDR3 consists of 13 residues. Germline loops: CDR1 LGHNT, CDR2 FRNRAP. Trimming pared 2 bases from V and 4 bases from J, leaving 8 bases between. The CDR3 sequence is CASGLQGAETQYF. The CDR3 DNA sequence: TGTGCTAGTGGTTTGCAGGGAGCAGAGACCCAGTACTTC.

The V gene is TRBV4-2, the J gene TRBJ1-3; unclear D gene. The germline gives CDR1 LGHNA, CDR2 YNFKEQ. This CDR3 has 16 amino acids. V lost 4 bases and J 0 bases, leaving 13 bases between the germline ends. CDR3 sequence: CASSPSNRLSGNTIYF. CDR3 bases: TGTGCCAGCAGCCCATCGAACAGACTCTCTGGAAACACCATATATTTT.

The genes are TRBV5-1 and TRBJ2-2; 7 nucleotides match TRBD1. This CDR3 region has 16 residues. Germline V CDR1 and CDR2: SGHRS, YFSETQ. With 3 bases clipped from V and 2 bases from J, the junction kept 7 bases outside the gene matches. The CDR3 bases are TGCGCCAGCAGCTACCCGGGACAGCTCAACACCGGGGAGCTGTTTTTT. This encodes CASSYPGQLNTGELFF.

The rearrangement uses TRBV30 and TRBJ1-2, with D possibly being TRBD1 (6 bases). This CDR3 region has 15 residues. The germline V gene encodes CDR1 GTSNPN and CDR2 SVGIG (reference sequence). Trimming removed 1 base from V and 2 bases from J, with 14 bases in between. CDR3 protein: CAWSGILQGNYGYTF. The CDR3, as DNA: TGTGCCTGGAGTGGTATTCTGCAGGGGAACTATGGCTACACCTTC.

This clonotype was detected once. The V and J genes are TRBV7-8 and TRBJ2-2; TRBD2 is a possible D gene (6 bases). This CDR3 comprises 18 residues. Germline-derived CDR1 and CDR2 are SGHVS and FQNEAQ. Trimming left V 1 base short and J 4 bases short, with 19 bases between. This CDR3 is CASSLGLVATRSTGELFF. The CDR3 region has the DNA TGTGCCAGCAGCTTAGGACTAGTAGCTACCCGTAGCACCGGGGAGCTGTTTTTT.